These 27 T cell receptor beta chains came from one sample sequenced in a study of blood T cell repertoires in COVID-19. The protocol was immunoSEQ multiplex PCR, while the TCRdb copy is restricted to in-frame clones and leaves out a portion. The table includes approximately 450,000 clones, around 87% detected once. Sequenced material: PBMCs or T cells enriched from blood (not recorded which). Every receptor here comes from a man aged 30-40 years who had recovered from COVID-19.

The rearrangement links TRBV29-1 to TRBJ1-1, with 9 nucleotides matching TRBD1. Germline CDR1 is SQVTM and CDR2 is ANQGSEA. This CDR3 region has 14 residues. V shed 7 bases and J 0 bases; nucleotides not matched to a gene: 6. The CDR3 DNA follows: TGCAGCGCAAGGGACAGGGAATTGAACACTGAAGCTTTCTTT. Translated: CSARDRELNTEAFF.

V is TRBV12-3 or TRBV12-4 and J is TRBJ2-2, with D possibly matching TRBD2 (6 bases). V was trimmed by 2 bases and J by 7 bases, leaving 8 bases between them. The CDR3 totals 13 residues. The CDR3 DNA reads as TGTGCCAGCAGTTTATCCGGGAGCGGGGAGCTGTTTTTT. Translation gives CASSLSGSGELFF.

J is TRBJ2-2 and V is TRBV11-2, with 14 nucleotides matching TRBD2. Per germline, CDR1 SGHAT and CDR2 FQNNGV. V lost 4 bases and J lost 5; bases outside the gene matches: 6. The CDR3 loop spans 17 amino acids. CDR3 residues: CASSWGLAGVDTGELFF. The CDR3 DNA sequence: TGTGCCAGCAGCTGGGGACTAGCGGGAGTTGATACCGGGGAGCTGTTTTTT.

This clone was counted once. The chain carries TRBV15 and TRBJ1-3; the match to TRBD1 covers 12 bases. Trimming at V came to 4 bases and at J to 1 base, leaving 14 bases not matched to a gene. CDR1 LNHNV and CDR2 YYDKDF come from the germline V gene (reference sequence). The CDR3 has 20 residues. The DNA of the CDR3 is TGTGCCACCAGCACCCAAAGGGACAGGGGGCGATCTCCTTCTGGAAACACCATATATTTT. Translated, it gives CATSTQRDRGRSPSGNTIYF.

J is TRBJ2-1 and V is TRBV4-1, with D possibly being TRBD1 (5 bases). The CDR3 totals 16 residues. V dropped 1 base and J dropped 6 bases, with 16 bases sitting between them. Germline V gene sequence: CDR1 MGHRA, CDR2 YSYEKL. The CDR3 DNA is TGCGCCAGCAGCCAAGTAGTGAAGGGGATGGGCAATGAGCAGTTCTTC. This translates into CASSQVVKGMGNEQFF.

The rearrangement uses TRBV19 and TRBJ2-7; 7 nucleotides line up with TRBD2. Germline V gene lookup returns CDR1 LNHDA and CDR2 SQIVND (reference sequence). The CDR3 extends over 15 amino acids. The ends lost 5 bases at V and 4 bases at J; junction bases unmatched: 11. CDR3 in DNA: TGTGCCAGTAGTGAGGCTTCGGGAGGAGAATACGAGCAGTACTTC. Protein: CASSEASGGEYEQYF.

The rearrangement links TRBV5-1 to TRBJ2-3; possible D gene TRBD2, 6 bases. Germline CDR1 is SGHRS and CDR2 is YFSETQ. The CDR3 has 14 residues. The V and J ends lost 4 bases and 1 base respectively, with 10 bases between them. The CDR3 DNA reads TGCGCCAGCAGCCCGGGGACTGGCACAGATACGCAGTATTTT. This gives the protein CASSPGTGTDTQYF.

CDR3 sequence: CASSPYTGETQYF. DNA of the CDR3: TGTGCCAGCAGCCCTTATACGGGGGAGACCCAGTACTTC. The rearrangement links TRBV3-1 (or the pseudogene TRBV3-2) to TRBJ2-5, with a possible D match to TRBD2 (5 bases). Germline CDR1 and CDR2: LGHDT and YNNKEL (reference sequence). V lost 4 bases and J lost 5, with 11 bases in between. This CDR3 has 13 amino acids.

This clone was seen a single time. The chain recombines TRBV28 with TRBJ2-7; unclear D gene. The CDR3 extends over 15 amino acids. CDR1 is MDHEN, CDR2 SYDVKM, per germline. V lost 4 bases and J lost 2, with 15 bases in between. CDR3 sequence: CASSSTEFRTYEQYF. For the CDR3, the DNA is TGTGCCAGCAGTTCAACAGAATTCCGAACCTACGAGCAGTACTTC.

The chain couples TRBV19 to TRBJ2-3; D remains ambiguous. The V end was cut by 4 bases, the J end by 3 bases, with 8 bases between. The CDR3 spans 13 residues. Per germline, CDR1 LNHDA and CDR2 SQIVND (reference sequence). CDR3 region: CASSKSTTDTQYF. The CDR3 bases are TGTGCCAGTAGTAAGTCTACGACAGATACGCAGTATTTT.

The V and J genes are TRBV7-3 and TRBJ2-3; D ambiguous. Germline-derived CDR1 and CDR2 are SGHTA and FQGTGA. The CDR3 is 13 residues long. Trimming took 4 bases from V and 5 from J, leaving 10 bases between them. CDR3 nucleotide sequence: TGTGCCAGCAGCTCCGCGCCTCTAGATACGCAGTATTTT. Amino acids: CASSSAPLDTQYF. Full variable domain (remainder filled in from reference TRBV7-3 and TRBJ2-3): GAGVSQTPSNKVTEKGKYVELRCDPISGHTALYWYRQSLGQGPEFLIYFQGTGAADDSGLPNDRFFAVRPEGSVSTLKIQRTERGDSAVYLCASSSAPLDTQYFGPGTRLTVL.

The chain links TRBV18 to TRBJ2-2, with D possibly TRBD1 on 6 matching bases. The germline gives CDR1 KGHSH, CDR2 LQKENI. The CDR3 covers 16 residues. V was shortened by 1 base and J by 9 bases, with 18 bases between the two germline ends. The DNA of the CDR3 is TGTGCCAGCTCACCACGGGGGACATCCGGCGCTAGGGAGCTGTTTTTT. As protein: CASSPRGTSGARELFF. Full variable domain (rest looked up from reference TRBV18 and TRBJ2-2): NAGVMQNPRHLVRRRGQEARLRCSPMKGHSHVYWYRQLPEEGLKFMVYLQKENIIDESGMPKERFSAEFPKEGPSILRIQQVVRGDSAAYFCASSPRGTSGARELFFGEGSRLTVL.

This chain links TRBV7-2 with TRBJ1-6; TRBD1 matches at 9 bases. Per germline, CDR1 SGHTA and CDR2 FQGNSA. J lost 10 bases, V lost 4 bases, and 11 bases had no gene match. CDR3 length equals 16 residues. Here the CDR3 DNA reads TGTGCCAGCAGCTCTCAAGGTGGGACAGGGCACTCACCCCTCCACTTT. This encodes CASSSQGGTGHSPLHF.

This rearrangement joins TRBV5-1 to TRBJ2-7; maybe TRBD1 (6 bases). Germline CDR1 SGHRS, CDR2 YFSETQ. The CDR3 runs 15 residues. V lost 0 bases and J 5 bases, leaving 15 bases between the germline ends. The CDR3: CASSLARQGSDEQYF. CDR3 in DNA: TGCGCCAGCAGCTTGGCGCGGCAGGGGTCAGACGAGCAGTACTTC.

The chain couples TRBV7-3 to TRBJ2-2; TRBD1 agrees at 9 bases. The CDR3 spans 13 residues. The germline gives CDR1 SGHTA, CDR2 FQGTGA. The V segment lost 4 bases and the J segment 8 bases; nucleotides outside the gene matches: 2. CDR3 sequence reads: CASSSGQGGELFF. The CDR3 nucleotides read TGTGCCAGCAGCTCCGGACAGGGGGGGGAGCTGTTTTTT. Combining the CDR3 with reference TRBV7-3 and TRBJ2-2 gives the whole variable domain GAGVSQTPSNKVTEKGKYVELRCDPISGHTALYWYRQSLGQGPEFLIYFQGTGAADDSGLPNDRFFAVRPEGSVSTLKIQRTERGDSAVYLCASSSGQGGELFFGEGSRLTVL.

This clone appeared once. This CDR3 reads CASSLSGNRDEQYF. The CDR3 DNA reads TGTGCCAGCAGCTTATCAGGGAATCGCGACGAGCAGTACTTC. The chain recombines TRBV7-9 with TRBJ2-7, with a tentative D call TRBD1 (5 bases). The CDR3 is made up of 14 amino acids. V was cut by 2 bases and J by 5 bases, with 13 bases left in between. The germline V gene has CDR1 SEHNR and CDR2 FQNEAQ (reference sequence).

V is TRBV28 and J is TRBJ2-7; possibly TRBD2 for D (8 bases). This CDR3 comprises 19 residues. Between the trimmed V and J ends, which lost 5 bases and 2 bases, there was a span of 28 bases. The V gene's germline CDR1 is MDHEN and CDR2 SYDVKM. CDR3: CASSLIRGPPLAEAYEQYF. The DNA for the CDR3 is TGTGCCAGCAGTCTTATAAGGGGGCCCCCACTAGCGGAAGCCTACGAGCAGTACTTC.

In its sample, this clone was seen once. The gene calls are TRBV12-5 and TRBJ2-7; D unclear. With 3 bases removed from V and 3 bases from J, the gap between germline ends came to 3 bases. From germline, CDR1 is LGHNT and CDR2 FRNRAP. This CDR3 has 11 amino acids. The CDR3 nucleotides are TGTGCTAGTGGTTTTAACTACGAGCAGTACTTC. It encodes CASGFNYEQYF. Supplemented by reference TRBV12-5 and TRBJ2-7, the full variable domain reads DARVTQTPRHKVTEMGQEVTMRCQPILGHNTVFWYRQTMMQGLELLAYFRNRAPLDDSGMPKDRFSAEMPDATLATLKIQPSEPRDSAVYFCASGFNYEQYFGPGTRLTVT.

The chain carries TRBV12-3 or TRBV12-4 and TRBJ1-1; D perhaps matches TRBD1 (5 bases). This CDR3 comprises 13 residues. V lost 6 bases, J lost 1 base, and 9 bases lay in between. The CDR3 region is CASSPGANTEAFF. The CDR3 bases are TGTGCCAGCAGCCCTGGGGCGAACACTGAAGCTTTCTTT.

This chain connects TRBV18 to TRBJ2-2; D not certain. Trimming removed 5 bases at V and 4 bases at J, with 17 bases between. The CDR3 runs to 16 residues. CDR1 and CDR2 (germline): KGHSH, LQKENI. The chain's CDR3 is CASSALLTVFTGELFF. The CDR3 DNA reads TGTGCCAGCTCAGCCCTTTTAACGGTGTTCACCGGGGAGCTGTTTTTT. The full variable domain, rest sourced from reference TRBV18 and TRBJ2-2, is NAGVMQNPRHLVRRRGQEARLRCSPMKGHSHVYWYRQLPEEGLKFMVYLQKENIIDESGMPKERFSAEFPKEGPSILRIQQVVRGDSAAYFCASSALLTVFTGELFFGEGSRLTVL.

The CDR3 DNA follows: TGTGCCAGCCAAGCACGGGACAGGGGGCTCTATGGCTACACCTTC. It translates to CASQARDRGLYGYTF. V and J are TRBV19 and TRBJ1-2; 12 nucleotides line up with TRBD1. CDR1 LNHDA and CDR2 SQIVND come from the germline V gene (reference sequence). V was pared by 9 bases and J by 4 bases, with 9 bases of the junction left unmatched. This CDR3 spans 15 amino acids.

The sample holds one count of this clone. CDR3: CASSPSRGVTGELFF. Here the CDR3 DNA reads TGTGCCAGCTCACCTTCCAGGGGTGTAACCGGGGAGCTGTTTTTT. J is TRBJ2-2 and V is TRBV18, with D possibly matching TRBD1 (6 bases). V gave up 3 bases and J gave up 5 bases, with 13 bases separating them. Germline assignment: CDR1 KGHSH and CDR2 LQKENI. CDR3 size: 15 residues. Full variable domain (outside the CDR3, taken from reference TRBV18 and TRBJ2-2): NAGVMQNPRHLVRRRGQEARLRCSPMKGHSHVYWYRQLPEEGLKFMVYLQKENIIDESGMPKERFSAEFPKEGPSILRIQQVVRGDSAAYFCASSPSRGVTGELFFGEGSRLTVL.

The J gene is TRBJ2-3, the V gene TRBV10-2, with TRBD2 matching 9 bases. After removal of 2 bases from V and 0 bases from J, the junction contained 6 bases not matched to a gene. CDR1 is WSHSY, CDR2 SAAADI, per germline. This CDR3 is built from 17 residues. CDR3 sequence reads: CASSETSGRTSTDTQYF. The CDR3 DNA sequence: TGCGCCAGCAGTGAGACTAGCGGGCGAACTAGCACAGATACGCAGTATTTT.

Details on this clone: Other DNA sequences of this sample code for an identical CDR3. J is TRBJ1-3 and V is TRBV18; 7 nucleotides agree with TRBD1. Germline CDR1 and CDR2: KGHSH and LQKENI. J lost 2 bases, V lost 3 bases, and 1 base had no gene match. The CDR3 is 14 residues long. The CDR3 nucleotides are TGTGCCAGCTCACCTGACAGGGCTGGAAACACCATATATTTT. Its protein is CASSPDRAGNTIYF.

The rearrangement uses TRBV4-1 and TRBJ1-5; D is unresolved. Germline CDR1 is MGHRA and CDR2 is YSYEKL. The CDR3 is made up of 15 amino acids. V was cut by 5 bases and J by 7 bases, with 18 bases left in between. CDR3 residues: CASSKIRGSDQPQHF. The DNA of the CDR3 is TGCGCCAGCAGCAAGATCCGGGGTAGTGACCAGCCCCAGCATTTT.

CDR3 loop: CASSFQGTETQYF. CDR3 DNA: TGTGCCAGCAGTTTCCAGGGAACAGAGACCCAGTACTTC. V is TRBV28 and J is TRBJ2-5; a weak D match, TRBD1 (5 bases). The germline V and J ends were trimmed by 3 bases and 4 bases, with 9 bases remaining between them. CDR1 and CDR2 (germline): MDHEN, SYDVKM. The CDR3 is 13 residues long.

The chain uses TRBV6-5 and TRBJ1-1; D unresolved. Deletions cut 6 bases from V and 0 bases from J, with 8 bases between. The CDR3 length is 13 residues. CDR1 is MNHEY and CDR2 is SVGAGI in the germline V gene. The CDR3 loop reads CASSPRLNTEAFF. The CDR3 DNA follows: TGTGCCAGCAGCCCCAGGTTGAACACTGAAGCTTTCTTT.